This T cell receptor (beta chain) originates from a study of blood T cells in healthy people across ages. The study, taken as a whole, reports: Roughly linearly, TCR beta diversity per million T cells fell as age increased.

CDR1 and CDR2 from the germline V gene are LNHNV and YYDKDF (reference sequence). This CDR3 contains 13 residues. The V gene lost 3 bases and the J gene lost 10 bases, with 10 bases spanning the gap. Then a second PCR, running roughly 6 to 11 cycles, was carried out with a sample-barcoded 5' primer and a J-beta primer mix. MiXCR, run by TCRdb on the 5' RACE reads, gives a single entry per CDR3 protein. This table holds about 1,800,000 distinct CDR3 sequences, 28% found once. Notes on this clonotype: Its target is unknown.

The sample comprised blood. The TCR originated in a woman in her twenties or thirties in good health. This chain joins TRBV15 and TRBJ1-6; D might be TRBD1 (6 bases). The CDR3 here is CATSSTGNSPLHF. The CDR3 bases are TGTGCCACCAGCAGTACAGGGAACTCACCCCTCCACTTT.